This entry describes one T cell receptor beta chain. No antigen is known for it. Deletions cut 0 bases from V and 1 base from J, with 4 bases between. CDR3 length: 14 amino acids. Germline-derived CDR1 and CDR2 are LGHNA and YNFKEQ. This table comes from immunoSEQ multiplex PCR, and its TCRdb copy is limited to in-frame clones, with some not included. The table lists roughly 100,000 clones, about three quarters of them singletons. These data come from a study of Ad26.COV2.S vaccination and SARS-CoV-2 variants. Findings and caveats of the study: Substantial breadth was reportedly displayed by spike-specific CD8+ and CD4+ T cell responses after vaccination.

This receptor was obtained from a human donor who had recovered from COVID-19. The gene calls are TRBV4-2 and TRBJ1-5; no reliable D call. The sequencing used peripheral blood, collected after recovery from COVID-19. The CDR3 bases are TGTGCCAGCAGCCAAGATCCGAGCAATCAGCCCCAGCATTTT. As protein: CASSQDPSNQPQHF.